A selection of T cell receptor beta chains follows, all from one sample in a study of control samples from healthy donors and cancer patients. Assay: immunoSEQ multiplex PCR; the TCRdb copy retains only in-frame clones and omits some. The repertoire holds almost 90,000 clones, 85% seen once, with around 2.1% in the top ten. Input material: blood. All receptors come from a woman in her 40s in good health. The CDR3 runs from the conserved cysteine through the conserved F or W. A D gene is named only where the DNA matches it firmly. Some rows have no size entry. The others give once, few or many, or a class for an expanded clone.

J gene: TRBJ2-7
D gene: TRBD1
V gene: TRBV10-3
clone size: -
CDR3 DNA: TGTGCCATCTCCCCACGGACAGGGGGCGCCTCCTACGAGCAGTACTTC
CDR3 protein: CAISPRTGGASYEQYF

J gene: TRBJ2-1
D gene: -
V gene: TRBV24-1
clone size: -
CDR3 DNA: TGTGCCACCAGTGAAAAGGGCAGGGATGAGCAGTTCTTC
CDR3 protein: CATSEKGRDEQFF

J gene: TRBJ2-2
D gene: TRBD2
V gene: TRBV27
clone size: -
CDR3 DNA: TGTGCCAGCAGTCTCCGGCGGGGGAGAGACACCGGGGAGCTGTTTTTT
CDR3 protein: CASSLRRGRDTGELFF

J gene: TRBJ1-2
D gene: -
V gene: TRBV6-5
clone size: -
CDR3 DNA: TGTGCCAGCAGTATACAGGGTAGTGTGGGCTACACCTTC
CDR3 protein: CASSIQGSVGYTF

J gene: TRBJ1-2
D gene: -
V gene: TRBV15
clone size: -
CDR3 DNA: TGTGCCACCAGCAAAAAACAGGCTAACTATGGCTACACCTTC
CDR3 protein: CATSKKQANYGYTF

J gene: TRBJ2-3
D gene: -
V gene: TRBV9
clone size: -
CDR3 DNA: TGTGCCAGCAGCGTAGCTGGTGGGGGGCGAGATACGCAGTATTTT
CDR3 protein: CASSVAGGGRDTQYF

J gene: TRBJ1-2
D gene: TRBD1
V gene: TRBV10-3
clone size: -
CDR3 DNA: TGTGCCATCACTTCGGACAGGAGATCTAACTATGGCTACACCTTC
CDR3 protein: CAITSDRRSNYGYTF

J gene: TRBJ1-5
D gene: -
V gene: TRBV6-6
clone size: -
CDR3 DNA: TGTGCGAGTCAGCCCCAGCATTTT
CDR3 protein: CASQPQHF

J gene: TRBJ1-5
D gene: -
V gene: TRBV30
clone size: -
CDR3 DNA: TGTGCCTGGAGCGCGAATGGGAATCAGCCCCAGCATTTT
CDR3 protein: CAWSANGNQPQHF

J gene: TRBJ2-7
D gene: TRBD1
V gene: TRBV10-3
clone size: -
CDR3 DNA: TGTGCCATCAGTGACCTGGACAGGGCGCAGTACTTC
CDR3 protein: CAISDLDRAQYF

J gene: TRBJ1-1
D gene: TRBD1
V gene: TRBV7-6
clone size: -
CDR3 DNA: TGTGCCAGCAGCTTAGAAGGACAGGGGAGGACTGAAGCTTTCTTT
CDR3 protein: CASSLEGQGRTEAFF

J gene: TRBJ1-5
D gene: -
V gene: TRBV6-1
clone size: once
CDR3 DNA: TGTGCCAGCAGTGAATCAACTGGGGCCCCGGCCCAGCATTTT
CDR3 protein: CASSESTGAPAQHF

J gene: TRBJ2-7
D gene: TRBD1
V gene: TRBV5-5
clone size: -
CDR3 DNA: TGTGCCAGCAGCTTCGGGGGACAGGGGGATTACGAGCAGTACTTC
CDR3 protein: CASSFGGQGDYEQYF

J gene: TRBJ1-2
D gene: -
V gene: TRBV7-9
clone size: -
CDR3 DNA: TGTGCCAGCAGCTTGATTAGGGGAGGGAGCAACTATGGCTACACCTTC
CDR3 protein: CASSLIRGGSNYGYTF

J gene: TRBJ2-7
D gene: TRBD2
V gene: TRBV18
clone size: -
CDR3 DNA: TGTGCCAGCTCACCTGGACTAGCGGGGAACGAGCAGTACTTC
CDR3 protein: CASSPGLAGNEQYF

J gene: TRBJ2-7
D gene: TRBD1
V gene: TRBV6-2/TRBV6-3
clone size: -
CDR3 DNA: TGTGCCAGCAGTAACGACAGGGCTTTCGAGCAGTACTTC
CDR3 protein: CASSNDRAFEQYF

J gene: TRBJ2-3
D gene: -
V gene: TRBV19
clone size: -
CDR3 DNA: TGTGCCAGTAGTAGGGACAGCACAGATACGCAGTATTTT
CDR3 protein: CASSRDSTDTQYF

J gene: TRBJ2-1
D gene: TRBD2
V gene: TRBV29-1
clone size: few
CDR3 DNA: TGCAGCGTCGCCGGACTAGCGGGGGGTGAAAATGAGCAGTTCTTC
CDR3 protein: CSVAGLAGGENEQFF

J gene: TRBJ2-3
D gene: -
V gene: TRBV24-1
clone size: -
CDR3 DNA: TGTGCCACCAGTGACTCCCGAAAGGGGGGCACAGATACGCAGTATTTT
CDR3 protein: CATSDSRKGGTDTQYF

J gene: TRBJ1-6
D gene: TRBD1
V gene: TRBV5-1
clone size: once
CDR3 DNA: TGCGCCAGCAGCTTGGCCGGGACAGGGGGTTCACCCCTCCACTTT
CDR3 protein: CASSLAGTGGSPLHF

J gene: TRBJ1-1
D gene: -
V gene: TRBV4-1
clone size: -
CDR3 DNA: TGCGCCAGCAGCTCGGGGAGGGGGAACACTGAAGCTTTCTTT
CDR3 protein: CASSSGRGNTEAFF

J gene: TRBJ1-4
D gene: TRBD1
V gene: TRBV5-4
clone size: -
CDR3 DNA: TGTGCCAGCAGCCCGGGACAGGGAGGTGAAAAACTGTTTTTT
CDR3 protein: CASSPGQGGEKLFF

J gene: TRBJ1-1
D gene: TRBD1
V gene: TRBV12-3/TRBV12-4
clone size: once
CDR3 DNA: TGTGCCAGCAGCACTCAGGGGGCCACTGAAGCTTTCTTT
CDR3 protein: CASSTQGATEAFF

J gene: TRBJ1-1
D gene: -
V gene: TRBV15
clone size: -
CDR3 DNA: TGTGCCACCAGCAGAGGGGTCGGGAACACTGAAGCTTTCTTT
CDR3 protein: CATSRGVGNTEAFF

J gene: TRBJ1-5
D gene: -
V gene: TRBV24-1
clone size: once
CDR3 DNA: TGTGCCACCAGTGATGGAGCTTATAGCAATCAGCCCCAGCATTTT
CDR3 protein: CATSDGAYSNQPQHF

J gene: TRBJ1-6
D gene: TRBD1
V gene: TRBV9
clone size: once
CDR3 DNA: TGTGCCAGCAGTCAGGGGACAGGGGAGAATAATTCACCCCTCCACTTT
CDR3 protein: CASSQGTGENNSPLHF

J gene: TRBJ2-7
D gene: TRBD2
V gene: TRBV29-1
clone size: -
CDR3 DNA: TGCAGCGTCGAGACTACTAGCGGGGGCTACGAGCAGTACTTC
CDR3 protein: CSVETTSGGYEQYF